This is a list of T cell receptor beta chains from one sample in a study of cytomegalovirus exposure and HLA in healthy donors. The data were produced by immunoSEQ multiplex PCR, yet TCRdb's version contains in-frame clones alone and is incomplete. Of roughly 190,000 clones listed, approximately 59% are singletons. Sample: PBMCs. These receptors came from a man aged 35 to 55 in good health and CMV-seronegative. Each CDR3 is given with its conserved first and last residue. Fields, in order: clone size, D gene, V gene, J gene, CDR3 DNA, CDR3 protein. D genes are given only for firm matches. The size entry is marked missing in some rows and otherwise reads once, few, many or a size class.

size: -; D: TRBD1; V: TRBV6-5; J: TRBJ1-2; DNA: TGTGCCAGCAGTCAGGGGACAGGGACGGCTAGGGGCTACACCTTC; CDR3: CASSQGTGTARGYTF
size: -; D: TRBD1; V: TRBV11-1; J: TRBJ2-7; DNA: TGTGCCAGCAGCCCGAGGACAGGGGTCTCCTACGAGCAGTACTTC; CDR3: CASSPRTGVSYEQYF
size: few; D: -; V: TRBV7-8; J: TRBJ1-1; DNA: TGTGCCAGCAGCACCACGGGCGGAGGGATTAAAGGAGCTTTCTTT; CDR3: CASSTTGGGIKGAFF
size: -; D: -; V: TRBV7-9; J: TRBJ2-5; DNA: TGTGCCAGCAGCCCCCCGGGTGAGACCCAGTACTTC; CDR3: CASSPPGETQYF
size: -; D: -; V: TRBV27; J: TRBJ1-5; DNA: TGTGCCAGCAGTTTCAGGAATCAGCCCCAGCATTTT; CDR3: CASSFRNQPQHF
size: -; D: TRBD1; V: TRBV30; J: TRBJ1-1; DNA: TGTGCCTGGATCCTGGACAGGGTCACTGAAGCTTTCTTT; CDR3: CAWILDRVTEAFF
size: few; D: -; V: TRBV30; J: TRBJ1-2; DNA: TGTGCCTGGAGAACTTGGGGGGAAGGAGGCTACACCTTC; CDR3: CAWRTWGEGGYTF
size: -; D: TRBD1; V: TRBV2; J: TRBJ1-4; DNA: TGTGCCAGCAGTGATACACCGGACAGGGGCCGTGGTGAAAAACTGTTTTTT; CDR3: CASSDTPDRGRGEKLFF
size: -; D: -; V: TRBV28; J: TRBJ1-1; DNA: TGTGCCAGCAGTTTCAAATCCGGAGCTTTCTTT; CDR3: CASSFKSGAFF
size: -; D: -; V: TRBV5-5; J: TRBJ1-6; DNA: TGTGCCAGCAGTGTTATGCGGGTGGGGGGTTTTAATTCACCCCTCCACTTT; CDR3: CASSVMRVGGFNSPLHF
size: -; D: -; V: TRBV5-6; J: TRBJ2-1; DNA: TGTGCCAGCAGCTTGGTGAGGACAGACAATGAGCAGTTCTTC; CDR3: CASSLVRTDNEQFF
size: -; D: TRBD2; V: TRBV5-1; J: TRBJ2-3; DNA: TGCGCCAGCAGCTATCGGGGGGGACCCACAGATACGCAGTATTTT; CDR3: CASSYRGGPTDTQYF
size: -; D: TRBD2; V: TRBV13; J: TRBJ2-1; DNA: TGTGCCAGCAGCTACCTAGCGGGAGGGCCGCCTGAGCAGTTCTTC; CDR3: CASSYLAGGPPEQFF
size: -; D: TRBD1; V: TRBV4-1; J: TRBJ1-6; DNA: TGCGCCAGCAGCCAAGCCGCCGGGACAGGCGGCTCCTATAATTCACCCCTCCACTTT; CDR3: CASSQAAGTGGSYNSPLHF
size: once; D: TRBD1; V: TRBV15; J: TRBJ2-5; DNA: TGTGCCACCAGCGGATCACCGGGACAGAAAGAGACCCAGTACTTC; CDR3: CATSGSPGQKETQYF
size: -; D: TRBD2; V: TRBV4-2; J: TRBJ2-5; DNA: TGTGCCAGCAGCCCGCTAGCGGGAGGACGAGAGACCCAGTACTTC; CDR3: CASSPLAGGRETQYF
size: -; D: TRBD1; V: TRBV5-4; J: TRBJ2-1; DNA: TGTGCCAGCACCCGACAGGGAAGCTCCTACAATGAGCAGTTCTTC; CDR3: CASTRQGSSYNEQFF
size: few; D: -; V: TRBV6-5; J: TRBJ1-1; DNA: TGTGCCAGCCGAGGGGGCACTGAAGCTTTCTTT; CDR3: CASRGGTEAFF
size: few; D: -; V: TRBV11-3; J: TRBJ2-1; DNA: TGTGCCAGCAGCCAGGGGAGCTCCTACAATGAGCAGTTCTTC; CDR3: CASSQGSSYNEQFF
size: -; D: -; V: TRBV9; J: TRBJ2-3; DNA: TGTGCCAGCAGCGTAGCTAGAAGCACAGATACGCAGTATTTT; CDR3: CASSVARSTDTQYF
size: -; D: -; V: TRBV7-9; J: TRBJ2-5; DNA: TGTGCCAGCAGCGCCCAGATCTGGGGGGGCCTGGAGACCCAGTACTTC; CDR3: CASSAQIWGGLETQYF
size: -; D: -; V: TRBV6-5; J: TRBJ1-1; DNA: TGTGCCAGCAACTCCTTCGGGGGTCGGGCTGAAGCTTTCTTT; CDR3: CASNSFGGRAEAFF
size: -; D: TRBD1; V: TRBV9; J: TRBJ1-4; DNA: TGTGCCAGCAGCGCTCGGACAGGGGCGGAAAAACTGTTTTTT; CDR3: CASSARTGAEKLFF
size: -; D: -; V: TRBV29-1; J: TRBJ2-7; DNA: TGCAGCGTTGGCAGCCACAGGGACTCCTACGAGCAGTACTTC; CDR3: CSVGSHRDSYEQYF
size: -; D: TRBD2; V: TRBV18; J: TRBJ2-1; DNA: TGTGCCAGCTCACCATGGACTAGCGGCAAGCCCAATGAGCAGTTCTTC; CDR3: CASSPWTSGKPNEQFF
size: -; D: TRBD2; V: TRBV14; J: TRBJ2-7; DNA: TGTGCCAGCAGCCAAGGCCTAGCGGCCTACTACGAGCAGTACTTC; CDR3: CASSQGLAAYYEQYF
size: -; D: TRBD1; V: TRBV11-2; J: TRBJ2-1; DNA: TGTGCCAGCAGCGCGTGGGACAGCCGAAATGAGCAGTTCTTC; CDR3: CASSAWDSRNEQFF
size: -; D: -; V: TRBV5-8; J: TRBJ2-7; DNA: TGTGCCAGCAGCTTGGCAGGGGCCCAAACCTACGAGCAGTACTTC; CDR3: CASSLAGAQTYEQYF
size: -; D: TRBD2; V: TRBV5-1; J: TRBJ2-1; DNA: TGCGCCAGCAGCTTAGGTCGTAGCGGGGGGGCATATGAGCAGTTCTTC; CDR3: CASSLGRSGGAYEQFF
size: few; D: TRBD2; V: TRBV5-6; J: TRBJ2-7; DNA: TGTGCCAGCAGCTTCTTTGGGACTAGCGGAACCTACGAGCAGTACTTC; CDR3: CASSFFGTSGTYEQYF
size: -; D: -; V: TRBV6-1; J: TRBJ2-7; DNA: TGTGCCAGCAGTGAATCCTTATGGACAGAGCATGGGAACGAGCAGTACTTC; CDR3: CASSESLWTEHGNEQYF
size: -; D: TRBD2; V: TRBV5-1; J: TRBJ2-1; DNA: TGCGCCAGCAGCTTGGGTCTAGCGGGGGGGTATGAGCAGTTCTTC; CDR3: CASSLGLAGGYEQFF
size: -; D: TRBD1; V: TRBV5-1; J: TRBJ1-2; DNA: TGCGCCAGCAGCTCCGATCCGGGACAGGGGGCTAACTATGGCTACACCTTC; CDR3: CASSSDPGQGANYGYTF
size: -; D: TRBD1; V: TRBV19; J: TRBJ2-2; DNA: TGTGCCAGTACCATGGGACAGACTTACACCGGGGAGCTGTTTTTT; CDR3: CASTMGQTYTGELFF
size: -; D: -; V: TRBV9; J: TRBJ2-1; DNA: TGTGCCAGCATAGCAGACCCCTCCTCTCACGGTGAGCAGTTCTTC; CDR3: CASIADPSSHGEQFF
size: few; D: TRBD1; V: TRBV9; J: TRBJ2-5; DNA: TGTGCCAGCAGCGTCCAGGGGGCAGAGGAGACCCAGTACTTC; CDR3: CASSVQGAEETQYF
size: few; D: -; V: TRBV30; J: TRBJ2-3; DNA: TGTGCCTGGAGTGCAGGGCGGAAAGATACGCAGTATTTT; CDR3: CAWSAGRKDTQYF
size: -; D: TRBD1; V: TRBV2; J: TRBJ2-5; DNA: TGTGCCAGCAGAGGGGACAGGACGTACCAAGAGACCCAGTACTTC; CDR3: CASRGDRTYQETQYF
size: -; D: TRBD1; V: TRBV13; J: TRBJ2-7; DNA: TGTGCCAGCAGCTTAGGCCTTGCTACAGGGGGCAGGGAGCAGTACTTC; CDR3: CASSLGLATGGREQYF
size: -; D: -; V: TRBV9; J: TRBJ1-3; DNA: TGTGCCAGCAGCCTAGAAGCCTCTGGAAACACCATATATTTT; CDR3: CASSLEASGNTIYF
size: once; D: TRBD1; V: TRBV28; J: TRBJ1-2; DNA: TGTGCCAGCAGTGGGGACAGTAACTATGGCTACACCTTC; CDR3: CASSGDSNYGYTF
size: -; D: -; V: TRBV10-1; J: TRBJ2-7; DNA: TGCGCCAGCAGTGGGACCCCCAAGGGGTACGAGCAGTACTTC; CDR3: CASSGTPKGYEQYF
size: few; D: -; V: TRBV7-8; J: TRBJ2-3; DNA: TGTGCCAGCAGCTTAGTGGCGGGTCCGCAGTATTTT; CDR3: CASSLVAGPQYF
size: -; D: -; V: TRBV9; J: TRBJ2-5; DNA: TGTGCCAGCAGCCCCCGCTTTAGCGCCCGATACTTCGACCAAGAGACCCAGTACTTC; CDR3: CASSPRFSARYFDQETQYF
size: -; D: TRBD2; V: TRBV4-2; J: TRBJ2-1; DNA: TGTGCCAGCAGCCAAGATTACACGGGGGGGCTTACTAGGCAGTTCTTC; CDR3: CASSQDYTGGLTRQFF
size: once; D: -; V: TRBV19; J: TRBJ2-1; DNA: TGTGCCAGTAGTATAGATTTGGCTACTAACCATGAGCAGTTCTTC; CDR3: CASSIDLATNHEQFF
size: -; D: -; V: TRBV7-8; J: TRBJ1-5; DNA: TGTGCCAGCAGTAATGGACAGCCGCGCAATCAGCCCCAGCATTTT; CDR3: CASSNGQPRNQPQHF
size: -; D: -; V: TRBV27; J: TRBJ2-1; DNA: TGTGCCAGCAGTCCCCAGGGGGGAAGCTCCTACAATGAGCAGTTCTTC; CDR3: CASSPQGGSSYNEQFF
size: once; D: TRBD1; V: TRBV7-9; J: TRBJ1-2; DNA: TGTGCCAGCAGCTTAGCGACAGGGGGCTTCGGATATGGCTACACCTTC; CDR3: CASSLATGGFGYGYTF
size: few; D: -; V: TRBV5-1; J: TRBJ1-2; DNA: TGCGCCAGCAGCTCTGAGGGTAACTATGGCTACACCTTC; CDR3: CASSSEGNYGYTF
size: -; D: -; V: TRBV28; J: TRBJ2-7; DNA: TGTGCCAGCAGTTTTCTCCAGGGGTCCTACGAGCAGTACTTC; CDR3: CASSFLQGSYEQYF
size: -; D: TRBD1; V: TRBV6-6; J: TRBJ2-5; DNA: TGTGCCAGCAGTGACACAGGGGGAGAGACCCAGTACTTC; CDR3: CASSDTGGETQYF
size: few; D: TRBD1; V: TRBV27; J: TRBJ2-7; DNA: TGTGCCAGTCAGGGGGAGACCTACGAGCAGTACTTC; CDR3: CASQGETYEQYF
size: -; D: TRBD1; V: TRBV5-8; J: TRBJ2-1; DNA: TGTGCCAGGGATAATCCCGGGACAGGGAAAATCTACAATGAGCAGTTCTTC; CDR3: CARDNPGTGKIYNEQFF
size: -; D: TRBD1; V: TRBV5-1; J: TRBJ1-6; DNA: TGCGCCAGCAGCCCGACAGGGGTAAGTTCACCCCTCCACTTT; CDR3: CASSPTGVSSPLHF